These 23 T cell receptor beta chains were sequenced from one sample in a study of blood T cells in healthy people across ages. Next came a second PCR, run for about 6 to 12 cycles, which used a sample-barcoded 5' primer along with a J-beta primer mix. TCRdb itself ran the 5' RACE reads through MiXCR, one entry per CDR3 protein. Of 590,000 or so distinct CDR3 sequences in the sample, 25% to 30% were seen once. The specimen was blood. The receptors here all came from a woman aged 80 or older in good health.

A note on this clonotype: At one boundary the junction diverges from the germline segment, which might be a read error. CDR3 bases: TGCGCCAGCAGCCGGGGGGCGGGAATGAACACTAAAGCTTTCTTT. As protein: CASSRGAGMNTKAFF. The chain joins TRBV4-3 to TRBJ1-1; D is perhaps TRBD1 (6 bases). Germline CDR1 LGHNA, CDR2 YSLEER. This CDR3 is 15 amino acids long.

This clonotype appeared many times. The CDR3 loop is CASSRAGGYNEQFF. Here the CDR3 DNA reads TGTGCCAGCAGCCGAGCGGGGGGCTACAATGAGCAGTTCTTC. This chain joins TRBV5-6 and TRBJ2-1, with 9 bases aligning to TRBD2. Germline-derived CDR1 and CDR2 are SGHDT and YYEEEE. The J segment lost 3 bases and the V segment lost 4 bases, leaving 2 bases of the junction unmatched. This CDR3 spans 14 amino acids.

CDR3: CASSTTSFSYNEQFF. The CDR3 DNA follows: TGTGCCAGCAGTACGACTAGCTTCTCCTACAATGAGCAGTTCTTC. The chain has TRBV6-5 and TRBJ2-1; 7 bases fit TRBD2. V was pared by 5 bases and J by 0 bases, with 4 bases of the junction left unmatched. This CDR3 comprises 15 residues. Germline V gene lookup returns CDR1 MNHEY and CDR2 SVGAGI.

Ten or more counts support this clonotype. The gene calls are TRBV3-1 and TRBJ2-7; TRBD2 is a possible D gene (5 bases). The germline CDR1 and CDR2 sequences are LGHDT and YNNKEL (reference sequence). The V end lost 1 base, the J end lost 4 bases, and 8 bases lay between the germline ends. The CDR3 runs to 13 residues. The CDR3 loop is CASSQGGLYEQYF. The CDR3 DNA follows: TGTGCCAGCAGCCAAGGAGGGCTATACGAGCAGTACTTC.

This clonotype appeared many times. This sequence joins TRBV9 and TRBJ2-5; 10 bases align to TRBD1. Germline loops: CDR1 SGDLS, CDR2 YYNGEE. The CDR3 loop spans 15 amino acids. V lost 3 bases to trimming and J lost 7 bases; unmatched junction nucleotides: 9. Written as DNA, the CDR3 is TGTGCCAGCAGCGCTGTTCCGGGACAGGGGATGACCCAGTACTTC. As protein: CASSAVPGQGMTQYF.

In this sample, this clonotype turned up many times. The chain is built from TRBV10-3 and TRBJ2-1, with a weak D call TRBD2 (6 bases). CDR3 length: 15 amino acids. Germline-derived CDR1 and CDR2 are ENHRY and SYGVKD. V lost 5 bases, J lost 2 bases, and 13 bases lay in between. The CDR3 sequence is CAISNRAGTYNEQFF. CDR3 sequence (DNA): TGTGCCATCAGTAACCGAGCGGGTACCTACAATGAGCAGTTCTTC.

The V call is TRBV12-3 or TRBV12-4, the J call TRBJ2-7; 12 bases match TRBD1. This CDR3 spans 14 amino acids. Unmatched junction bases numbered 4, after V lost 5 bases and J lost 5 bases. The CDR3 reads CASSTGTGGDEQYF. CDR3 DNA sequence: TGTGCCAGCAGTACCGGGACAGGGGGCGACGAGCAGTACTTC.

The chain carries TRBV5-4 and TRBJ2-2; either TRBD1 or TRBD2 may supply D (5 bases each). The CDR3 has 15 residues. Germline V gene data show CDR1 as SGHNT and CDR2 as YYREEE (reference sequence). V shed 3 bases and J shed 7 bases, with 16 bases lying between them. CDR3: CASSSRVREHGELFF. CDR3 DNA: TGTGCCAGCAGCTCCCGGGTCAGGGAGCACGGGGAGCTGTTTTTT. The variable domain in full, completed from reference TRBV5-4 and TRBJ2-2, reads ETGVTQSPTHLIKTRGQQVTLRCSSQSGHNTVSWYQQALGQGPQFIFQYYREEENGRGNFPPRFSGLQFPNYSSELNVNALELDDSALYLCASSSRVREHGELFFGEGSRLTVL.

This clonotype was seen at least ten times. This chain joins TRBV20-1 and TRBJ1-2, with D possibly TRBD1 on 5 matching bases. CDR1 and CDR2 from the germline V gene are DFQATT and SNEGSKA (reference sequence). V was clipped by 4 bases and J by 4 bases, with 19 bases between them. CDR3 size: 15 residues. The CDR3 reads CSATDVGGTLYGYTF. The DNA for the CDR3 is TGCAGTGCTACCGATGTAGGAGGGACCCTCTATGGCTACACCTTC.

This clonotype was counted many times. The chain is built from TRBV7-3 and TRBJ2-1; D is unclear. This CDR3 is built from 13 residues. Per germline, CDR1 SGHTA and CDR2 FQGTGA. The ends were cut back, 2 bases at V and 5 bases at J, with 7 bases in the middle. The CDR3 nucleotides are TGTGCCAGCAGCTTACGGCAGCACAATGAGCAGTTCTTC. Translation gives CASSLRQHNEQFF.

The V and J genes are TRBV7-3 and TRBJ2-2; D unresolved. Germline CDR1 SGHTA, CDR2 FQGTGA. Trimming left V 4 bases short and J 5 bases short, with 11 bases between. This CDR3 contains 14 residues. The CDR3, as DNA: TGTGCCAGCAGCTCGACGGACGGGACCGGGGAGCTGTTTTTT. Translating it yields CASSSTDGTGELFF. Drawing the rest from reference TRBV7-3 and TRBJ2-2, the complete variable domain is GAGVSQTPSNKVTEKGKYVELRCDPISGHTALYWYRQSLGQGPEFLIYFQGTGAADDSGLPNDRFFAVRPEGSVSTLKIQRTERGDSAVYLCASSSTDGTGELFFGEGSRLTVL.

Only a few counts were recorded for this clonotype. A much more abundant neighbour one base away suggests this may be a read error. The V call is TRBV2, the J call TRBJ2-1, with 9 bases lining up with TRBD1. V was pared by 7 bases and J by 9 bases, with 10 bases of the junction left unmatched. Germline values: CDR1 SNHLY, CDR2 FYNNEI. The CDR3 is 14 residues long. This CDR3 is CASTMDRGCGEQFF. In DNA, the CDR3 is TGTGCCAGCACCATGGACAGGGGATGTGGTGAGCAGTTCTTC.

The table lists this clonotype with many counts. The V gene is TRBV10-3, the J gene TRBJ2-4, with D maybe TRBD1 (5 bases). CDR3 length equals 14 residues. Trimming stripped 0 bases from V and 5 bases from J, with 8 bases between. The germline V gene has CDR1 ENHRY and CDR2 SYGVKD. CDR3 nucleotides: TGTGCCATCAGTGAGTCAGGGGTGCAAAACATTCAGTACTTC. This gives the protein CAISESGVQNIQYF.

This clonotype was counted once. This chain joins TRBV6-6 and TRBJ1-1; D is uncertain. The CDR3 length is 14 residues. The V gene lost 5 bases and the J gene lost 4 bases, with 14 bases spanning the gap. The V gene's germline CDR1 is MNHNY and CDR2 SVGAGI (reference sequence). The CDR3 region has the DNA TGTGCCAGCAGTACGACGGACGCGACCACTGAAGCTTTCTTT. The encoded protein is CASSTTDATTEAFF.

This clonotype has just one count. Just one base apart from a much larger clone, this may be a read error. CDR3 DNA sequence: TGCGCCTGCAGCACGGGACCCTCCTACGAGCAGTACTTC. It is translated as CACSTGPSYEQYF. The chain recombines TRBV5-1 with TRBJ2-7, with D perhaps being TRBD1 or TRBD2 (5 bases each). Germline CDR1 SGHRS, CDR2 YFSETQ. The CDR3 has 13 amino acids.

In this sample, this clonotype turned up many times. The genes are TRBV5-1 and TRBJ2-5, with D possibly being TRBD1 (7 bases). The CDR3 consists of 15 residues. V was cut by 4 bases and J by 1 base, with 14 bases left in between. Germline CDR1 SGHRS, CDR2 YFSETQ. The CDR3 here is CASSRGTDLQETQYF. The DNA of the CDR3 is TGCGCCAGCAGCCGCGGGACAGATCTCCAAGAGACCCAGTACTTC.

This clonotype was found many times. The V gene is TRBV3-1, the J gene TRBJ1-2, with D possibly TRBD1 on 6 matching bases. This CDR3 is 12 amino acids long. Per the germline V gene, CDR1 is LGHDT and CDR2 is YNNKEL (reference sequence). V lost 3 bases and J lost 7, with 9 bases in between. CDR3 amino acids: CASSQGQFGYTF. The DNA for the CDR3 is TGTGCCAGCAGCCAGGGACAATTTGGCTACACCTTC.

Ten or more counts support this clonotype. V usage is TRBV10-3 and J usage is TRBJ1-6; D is unresolved. The V gene's germline CDR1 is ENHRY and CDR2 SYGVKD. V dropped 4 bases and J dropped 9 bases, with 13 bases sitting between them. The CDR3 loop spans 14 amino acids. CDR3 loop: CAISVDPVGSPLHF. Here the CDR3 DNA reads TGTGCCATCAGTGTTGATCCTGTGGGTTCACCCCTCCACTTT.

This clonotype was counted ten times or more. V and J are TRBV7-2 and TRBJ1-4; D call uncertain. Trimming took off 2 bases at V and 0 bases at J, with 7 bases between the two ends. Germline V gene lookup returns CDR1 SGHTA and CDR2 FQGNSA. The CDR3 length is 15 residues. The CDR3: CASSLTSATNEKLFF. Here the CDR3 DNA reads TGTGCCAGCAGCTTAACGTCAGCAACTAATGAAAAACTGTTTTTT.

As regards this clonotype: A much more abundant neighbour one base away suggests this may be a read error. The chain employs TRBV5-1 and TRBJ1-2; perhaps TRBD1 as D (6 bases). CDR3 length equals 14 residues. The V end lost 3 bases, the J end lost 8 bases, and 17 bases lay between the germline ends. CDR1 SGHRS and CDR2 YFSETQ come from the germline V gene. CDR3 sequence: CASSWVTGSNGYTF. The CDR3 DNA sequence: TGCGCCAGCAGCTGGGTGACAGGAAGCAACGGCTACACCTTC.

This clonotype was picked up one time. This rearrangement joins TRBV7-2 to TRBJ2-7, with a weak D call TRBD2 (6 bases). Trimming shortened V by 1 base and J by 5 bases, and 12 bases separated the two germline ends. From germline, CDR1 is SGHTA and CDR2 FQGNSA. This CDR3 is 14 amino acids long. CDR3 amino acids: CASSLGREFHEQYF. The CDR3 region has the DNA TGTGCCAGCAGCTTAGGCCGGGAGTTCCACGAGCAGTACTTC.

The chain joins TRBV4-3 to TRBJ2-3; TRBD2 aligns across 12 bases. This CDR3 spans 16 amino acids. The germline gives CDR1 LGHNA, CDR2 YSLEER. V shed 4 bases, J shed 4 bases, and the junction held 6 bases outside the gene matches. The CDR3 DNA sequence: TGCGCCAGCAGCCCTGTGACTAGCGGGGGTGCAGATACGCAGTATTTT. The encoded protein is CASSPVTSGGADTQYF.

This clonotype has a count of ten or more. V is TRBV30 and J is TRBJ1-2; TRBD1 agrees at 7 bases. This CDR3 has 14 amino acids. CDR1 and CDR2 (germline): GTSNPN, SVGIG (reference sequence). Trimming at V came to 2 bases and at J to 1 base, leaving 4 bases not matched to a gene. The DNA for the CDR3 is TGTGCCTGGAGTAGAACAGGGGTTAACTATGGCTACACCTTC. Protein product: CAWSRTGVNYGYTF.